One T cell receptor beta chain is described in this entry. The source of the sample is a study of blood T cell repertoires in COVID-19. As for the study in general: The study drew acute and convalescent COVID-19 samples from the United States, Italy and Spain.

The CDR3 totals 14 residues. The V gene lost 3 bases and the J gene lost 4 bases, with 12 bases spanning the gap. CDR1 is SGHAT, CDR2 FQNNGV, per germline. As processed by the authors: Reference gene primer amplification yielded estimated nucleated cell counts. Only in-frame clones appear in the TCRdb table, and some are missing; sequencing was by immunoSEQ multiplex PCR. The DNA was the basis for D and trimming; V, J and clone size are from that table. The data contain about 230,000 clones, 70% to 90% of them singletons. The chain uses TRBV11-2 and TRBJ1-2, with D possibly being TRBD1 (5 bases). This TCR came from a young man with COVID-19, enrolled during active disease. Source material: peripheral blood. The CDR3 DNA follows: TGTGCCAGCAGCTTCCAGGGTGCCGGCTATGGCTACACCTTC. It encodes CASSFQGAGYGYTF.